These 28 T cell receptor beta chains were all obtained from the same sample, sequenced in a study of metastatic and nonmetastatic thyroid tumors. Thyroid surgery was performed in patients who had received no treatment beforehand. MiXCR re-clonotyped the PCR reads for TCRdb. The repertoire has fewer than 20,000 clones, approximately 29% of them found once; the top ten carry about 23%. Sequencing was done on a sample of tumor tissue. Source of these receptors: a male donor with papillary thyroid cancer or a benign thyroid nodule (not recorded which). Some clones in this sample may be carry-over from other donors' samples.

The table lists this clone with many counts. This chain links TRBV19 with TRBJ2-7, with TRBD1 matching 11 bases. The CDR3 consists of 14 residues. The V and J ends lost 5 bases and 4 bases, in that order; junction bases with no gene match: 4. Germline-derived CDR1 and CDR2 are LNHDA and SQIVND (reference sequence). DNA for the CDR3: TGTGCCAGTAGTTTCCGGGACAGGGGGTACGAGCAGTACTTC. Amino acid sequence: CASSFRDRGYEQYF.

This clone has a count of ten or more. The chain joins TRBV20-1 to TRBJ2-7; D could derive from TRBD1 or TRBD2 (7 bases each). This CDR3 comprises 14 residues. V dropped 5 bases and J dropped 6 bases, with 20 bases sitting between them. CDR1 is DFQATT and CDR2 is SNEGSKA in the germline V gene (reference sequence). In DNA, the CDR3 is TGCAGTGCTGTAGACAGGGAGGGCCGGGGCGAGCAGTACTTC. It translates to CSAVDREGRGEQYF.

This clone was observed many times. The chain uses TRBV5-1 and TRBJ2-5, with TRBD1 matching 7 bases. With V trimmed by 4 bases and J by 1 base, 4 bases remained unmatched. CDR1 and CDR2 from the germline V gene are SGHRS and YFSETQ. CDR3 length: 14 amino acids. CDR3 amino acids: CASSPTGPQETQYF. CDR3 DNA sequence: TGCGCCAGCAGCCCGACAGGGCCCCAAGAGACCCAGTACTTC.

In its sample, this clone was seen once. The V and J genes are TRBV20-1 and TRBJ2-7, with 7 bases identical to TRBD1. After removal of 2 bases from V and 7 bases from J, the junction contained 14 bases not matched to a gene. The CDR3 has 15 residues. Germline V gene lookup returns CDR1 DFQATT and CDR2 SNEGSKA (reference sequence). CDR3 amino acids: CSARIFGTASGEQYF. CDR3 nucleotides: TGCAGTGCTAGAATTTTCGGGACAGCCTCGGGAGAGCAGTACTTC.

The rearrangement joins TRBV2 to TRBJ2-7; 10 positions agree with TRBD1. J gave up 5 bases and V 6 bases, and 13 bases lay outside the gene matches. This CDR3 contains 16 residues. Germline V gene data show CDR1 as SNHLY and CDR2 as FYNNEI. DNA of the CDR3: TGTGCCAGCAGAAGGTTTGGAGGGGACAGGGGAGACGAGCAGTACTTC. Protein sequence: CASRRFGGDRGDEQYF.

The chain links TRBV14 to TRBJ2-2; a possible D gene is TRBD1 (6 bases). Germline V CDR1 and CDR2: SGHDN, FVKESK. The CDR3 totals 15 residues. V was pared by 3 bases and J by 4 bases, with 12 bases between. In nucleotides, the CDR3 is TGTGCCAGCAGCCACCCCGACAGGATCACCGGGGAGCTGTTTTTT. Its translation is CASSHPDRITGELFF.

This chain connects TRBV5-1 to TRBJ2-1; the D is unclear. Germline CDR1 and CDR2: SGHRS and YFSETQ. The CDR3 contains 15 residues. V was trimmed by 0 bases and J by 2 bases, leaving 9 bases between them. The CDR3 is CASSLGPEPYNEQFF. In DNA form, the CDR3 reads TGCGCCAGCAGCTTGGGCCCGGAACCCTACAATGAGCAGTTCTTC.

This clone was observed many times. The rearrangement links TRBV10-3 to TRBJ2-3; 10 positions match TRBD2. CDR1 and CDR2 (germline): ENHRY, SYGVKD. The CDR3 runs to 18 residues. V was pared by 0 bases and J by 4 bases, with 10 bases of the junction left unmatched. CDR3: CAISESGGAGGIPDTQYF. As DNA, the CDR3 is TGTGCCATCAGTGAGTCAGGGGGAGCGGGGGGGATCCCAGATACGCAGTATTTT.

This clone was picked up many times. A much larger clone lies one base from this, so it may be a read error. This chain connects TRBV20-1 to TRBJ2-7, with D maybe TRBD1 (6 bases). The CDR3 is 14 residues long. Looked up from germline, CDR1 is DFQATT and CDR2 is SNEGSKA (reference sequence). The CDR3: CSARDPTGYYERYF. The CDR3 region has the DNA TGCAGTGCTAGAGATCCGACAGGCTACTACGAGCGGTACTTC.

The DNA of the CDR3 is TGTGCCAGCAGTGAAGCATTGGATCTAAGGGAAGCTTTCTTT. Translated, it gives CASSEALDLREAFF. The V and J genes are TRBV6-1 and TRBJ1-1; no definite D call. From germline, CDR1 is MNHNS and CDR2 SASEGT. The ends were cut back, 0 bases at V and 8 bases at J, with 13 bases in the middle. This CDR3 has 14 amino acids.

The genes are TRBV28 and TRBJ2-7; D uncertain. This CDR3 comprises 14 residues. Germline V lookup: CDR1 MDHEN, CDR2 SYDVKM. V shed 5 bases and J shed 4 bases, with 15 bases lying between them. CDR3 region: CASSVAPGQYEQYF. The CDR3 region has the DNA TGTGCCAGCAGTGTAGCCCCCGGTCAATACGAGCAGTACTTC.

This clone has a count of ten or more. The V call is TRBV5-4, the J call TRBJ1-2, with 7 bases matching TRBD1. The CDR3 is 15 residues long. Germline V gene data show CDR1 as SGHNT and CDR2 as YYREEE (reference sequence). J was trimmed by 2 bases and V by 2 bases; bases with no gene match: 6. Here the CDR3 DNA reads TGTGCCAGCAGCTTAAGACAGGGATCAAACTATGGCTACACCTTC. Residues: CASSLRQGSNYGYTF. Together with reference TRBV5-4 and TRBJ1-2, the CDR3 gives the full variable domain: ETGVTQSPTHLIKTRGQQVTLRCSSQSGHNTVSWYQQALGQGPQFIFQYYREEENGRGNFPPRFSGLQFPNYSSELNVNALELDDSALYLCASSLRQGSNYGYTFGSGTRLTVV.

The chain is built from TRBV12-3 or TRBV12-4 and TRBJ2-1; D gene uncertain. The CDR3 loop spans 12 amino acids. V was shortened by 3 bases and J by 8 bases, with 8 bases between the two germline ends. The CDR3 loop reads CASSFLRDEQFF. Here the CDR3 DNA reads TGTGCCAGCAGTTTCCTACGGGATGAGCAGTTCTTC.

This clone was recorded at least ten times. The V and J genes are TRBV7-3 and TRBJ1-1; the D is unclear. Germline values: CDR1 SGHTA, CDR2 FQGTGA. This CDR3 is built from 14 residues. The ends were cut back, 0 bases at V and 4 bases at J, with 9 bases in the middle. In nucleotides, the CDR3 is TGTGCCAGCAGCTTAACTGGAAGCTTCACTGAAGCTTTCTTT. Translated: CASSLTGSFTEAFF.

The V call is TRBV6-2 or TRBV6-3, the J call TRBJ2-5; TRBD2 matches 8 bases. V shed 7 bases and J 3 bases; nucleotides not matched to a gene: 10. The CDR3 length is 15 residues. Germline CDR1 reads MNHEY; CDR2 reads SVGEGT. The CDR3 loop is CASKGGRLGEETQYF. The CDR3 region has the DNA TGTGCCAGCAAGGGCGGGAGGCTGGGGGAAGAGACCCAGTACTTC.

The chain employs TRBV5-1 and TRBJ2-7; 7 bases match TRBD2. The CDR3 spans 14 residues. Germline-derived CDR1 and CDR2 are SGHRS and YFSETQ. V was pared by 0 bases and J by 6 bases, with 6 bases of the junction left unmatched. CDR3 in amino acids: CASSLGQRGFEQYF. In DNA form, the CDR3 reads TGCGCCAGCAGCTTGGGACAGCGGGGCTTCGAGCAGTACTTC. Complete variable domain (other parts from reference TRBV5-1 and TRBJ2-7): KAGVTQTPRYLIKTRGQQVTLSCSPISGHRSVSWYQQTPGQGLQFLFEYFSETQRNKGNFPGRFSGRQFSNSRSEMNVSTLELGDSALYLCASSLGQRGFEQYFGPGTRLTVT.

This clone has at least ten counts. V gene TRBV11-3 combines with J gene TRBJ2-3, with D unresolved. CDR1 and CDR2 from the germline V gene are SGHNT and YENEEA. The CDR3 runs 14 residues. Trimming cost V 5 bases and J 7 bases, with 16 bases left between them. The CDR3: CASSPTSSVYTQYF. CDR3 DNA: TGTGCCAGCAGCCCGACGAGCTCGGTCTATACGCAGTATTTT.

This clone occurred many times. The genes are TRBV5-6 and TRBJ1-6, with a tentative D call TRBD1 (6 bases). Trimming cost V 4 bases and J 4 bases, with 9 bases left between them. Germline-derived CDR1 and CDR2 are SGHDT and YYEEEE. The CDR3 totals 14 residues. The CDR3 protein is CASSVGHYNSPLHF. CDR3 DNA sequence: TGTGCCAGCAGCGTGGGACATTATAATTCACCCCTCCACTTT.

The chain joins TRBV20-1 to TRBJ2-7; TRBD2 matches 10 bases. This CDR3 spans 16 amino acids. V was pared by 4 bases and J by 7 bases, with 16 bases of the junction left unmatched. Germline V gives CDR1 DFQATT, CDR2 SNEGSKA (reference sequence). The CDR3 coding sequence is TGCAGTGCTACTACCCCAGCGGGAGGGTCCCGGGGGGAGCAGTACTTC. Protein product: CSATTPAGGSRGEQYF.

This chain uses TRBV27 with TRBJ2-7, with 11 nucleotides matching TRBD2. Germline CDR1 and CDR2: MNHEY and SMNVEV (reference sequence). Losses at the gene ends were 7 bases for V and 2 bases for J; bases not matched to a gene: 7. The CDR3 spans 15 residues. This chain's CDR3 is CASTSGRRGAYEQYF. The CDR3 region has the DNA TGTGCCAGCACTAGCGGGAGGAGGGGCGCCTACGAGCAGTACTTC.

This chain links TRBV27 with TRBJ1-1; a possible D gene is TRBD1 (6 bases). CDR3 length: 13 residues. Germline V gene sequence: CDR1 MNHEY, CDR2 SMNVEV (reference sequence). Trimming pared 2 bases from V and 5 bases from J, leaving 9 bases between. Written as DNA, the CDR3 is TGTGCCAGCAGTTTAGGGGGCTCGACTGAAGCTTTCTTT. Its translation is CASSLGGSTEAFF.

This clone was detected many times. The junction departs from the called germline gene at one end, perhaps through a read error. Different DNA sequences within this sample yield the same CDR3. Here the CDR3 DNA reads TGCGCCAGCAAGGCTAGTCCCGTCCGGAATGAGCAGTTCTTC. Translating it yields CASKASPVRNEQFF. This chain joins TRBV2 and TRBJ2-1, with unresolved D. Germline V gene sequence: CDR1 SNHLY, CDR2 FYNNEI. There are 14 residues in the CDR3.

In the case of this clone: This may be a read error: a much more frequent sequence differs by one nucleotide. V usage is TRBV3-1 and J usage is TRBJ2-7; D unresolved. With 7 bases removed from V and 5 bases from J, the gap between germline ends came to 18 bases. Germline values: CDR1 LGHDT, CDR2 YNNKEL (reference sequence). This CDR3 contains 14 residues. CDR3 DNA: TGTGCCAGCATCCGAGATGCTAGTACCCACGAGCAGTACTTC. It is translated as CASIRDASTHEQYF.

This chain links TRBV6-5 with TRBJ2-3; TRBD1 agrees at 7 bases. Germline CDR1 MNHEY, CDR2 SVGAGI. V trimming: 4 bases; J trimming: 4 bases; junction bases outside the gene matches: 11. This CDR3 is 16 amino acids long. The CDR3 here is CASSSPRTGAADTQYF. The DNA of the CDR3 is TGTGCCAGCAGTTCCCCTCGGACAGGAGCGGCAGATACGCAGTATTTT.

By share, this clone counts as medium-sized. J is TRBJ1-6 and V is TRBV6-5; no definite D call. CDR1 and CDR2 from the germline V gene are MNHEY and SVGAGI. Between the trimmed V and J ends, which lost 0 bases and 0 bases, there was a span of 6 bases. CDR3 size: 16 residues. The chain's CDR3 is CASSYSWSSYNSPLHF. The CDR3 DNA is TGTGCCAGCAGTTACTCGTGGAGCTCCTATAATTCACCCCTCCACTTT.

This clone showed up many times. The chain links TRBV7-2 to TRBJ2-3, with D unclear. The ends were cut back, 4 bases at V and 3 bases at J, with 8 bases in the middle. The CDR3 spans 13 residues. Germline V CDR1 and CDR2: SGHTA, FQGNSA. The CDR3 loop is CASSSRVTDTQYF. The CDR3 nucleotides are TGTGCCAGCAGCTCAAGGGTGACAGATACGCAGTATTTT.

Judged by abundance, this clone is medium-sized. The chain uses TRBV6-1 and TRBJ1-1; TRBD1 matches at 7 bases. Germline values: CDR1 MNHNS, CDR2 SASEGT. Trimming took 5 bases from V and 5 from J; bases not matched to a gene: 11. The CDR3 is 15 residues long. The CDR3 bases are TGTGCCAGCAGTTCGGGACAGTTGGGAGAGACTGAAGCTTTCTTT. Its protein product is CASSSGQLGETEAFF.

This clone appeared many times. CDR3 coding DNA: TGTGCCAGCTCACCATTGCTTCAGGCTCAAGGTTCCGAGCAGTACTTC. It translates to CASSPLLQAQGSEQYF. The chain recombines TRBV18 with TRBJ2-7; D not certain. Trimming stripped 2 bases from V and 6 bases from J, with 20 bases between. The CDR3 is 16 amino acids. Germline assignment: CDR1 KGHSH and CDR2 LQKENI. Filled out from reference TRBV18 and TRBJ2-7, the complete variable domain reads NAGVMQNPRHLVRRRGQEARLRCSPMKGHSHVYWYRQLPEEGLKFMVYLQKENIIDESGMPKERFSAEFPKEGPSILRIQQVVRGDSAAYFCASSPLLQAQGSEQYFGPGTRLTVT.